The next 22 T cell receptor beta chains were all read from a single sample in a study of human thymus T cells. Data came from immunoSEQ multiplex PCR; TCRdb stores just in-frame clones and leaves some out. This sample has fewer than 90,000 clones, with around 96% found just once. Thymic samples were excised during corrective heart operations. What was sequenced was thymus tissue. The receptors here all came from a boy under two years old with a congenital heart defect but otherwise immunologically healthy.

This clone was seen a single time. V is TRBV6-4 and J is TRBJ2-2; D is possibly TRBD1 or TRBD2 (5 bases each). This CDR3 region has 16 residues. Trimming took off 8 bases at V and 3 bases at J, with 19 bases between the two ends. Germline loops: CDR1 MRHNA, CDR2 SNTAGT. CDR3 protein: CASPPRKGEYTGELFF. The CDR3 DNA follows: TGTGCCAGCCCCCCGAGGAAAGGGGAGTACACCGGGGAGCTGTTTTTT.

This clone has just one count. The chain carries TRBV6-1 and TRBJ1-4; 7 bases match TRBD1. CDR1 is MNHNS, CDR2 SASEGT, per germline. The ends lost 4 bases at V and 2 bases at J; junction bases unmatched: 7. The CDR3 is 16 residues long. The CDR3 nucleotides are TGTGCCAGCAGTGCTACAGGGGTTTCGACTAATGAAAAACTGTTTTTT. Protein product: CASSATGVSTNEKLFF.

The CDR3, as DNA: TGTGCCTGGAGTCTGCTAGCGGGAAAGTACCAAGAGACCCAGTACTTC. It yields the protein CAWSLLAGKYQETQYF. V gene TRBV30 combines with J gene TRBJ2-5; 9 bases fit TRBD2. V shed 2 bases and J 0 bases; nucleotides not matched to a gene: 7. The CDR3 contains 16 residues. In germline, CDR1 is GTSNPN, CDR2 SVGIG (reference sequence).

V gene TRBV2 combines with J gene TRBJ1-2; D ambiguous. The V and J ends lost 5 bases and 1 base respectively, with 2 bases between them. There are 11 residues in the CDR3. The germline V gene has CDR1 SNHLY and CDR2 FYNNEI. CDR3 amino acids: CASSLNYGYTF. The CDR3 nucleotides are TGTGCCAGCAGTCTTAACTATGGCTACACCTTC.

CDR3 sequence: CASSLTGGNAYEQYF. The CDR3 nucleotides are TGTGCCAGCAGCTTAACGGGGGGAAACGCCTACGAGCAGTACTTC. The chain employs TRBV11-2 and TRBJ2-7; the match to TRBD2 covers 7 bases. This CDR3 is 15 amino acids long. V lost 2 bases to trimming and J lost 2 bases; unmatched junction nucleotides: 6. Per the germline V gene, CDR1 is SGHAT and CDR2 is FQNNGV.

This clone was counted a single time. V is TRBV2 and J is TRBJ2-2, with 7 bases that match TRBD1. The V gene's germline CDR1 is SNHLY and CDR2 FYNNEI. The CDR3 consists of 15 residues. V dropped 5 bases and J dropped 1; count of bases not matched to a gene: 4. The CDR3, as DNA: TGTGCCAGCAGTCTCTACAGGGGGAACACCGGGGAGCTGTTTTTT. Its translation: CASSLYRGNTGELFF.

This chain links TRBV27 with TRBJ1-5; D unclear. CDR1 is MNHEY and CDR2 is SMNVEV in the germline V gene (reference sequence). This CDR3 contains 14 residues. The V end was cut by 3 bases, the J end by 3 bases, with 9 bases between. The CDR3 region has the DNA TGTGCCAGCAGTTTGTCCAGTACCAATCAGCCCCAGCATTTT. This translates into CASSLSSTNQPQHF.

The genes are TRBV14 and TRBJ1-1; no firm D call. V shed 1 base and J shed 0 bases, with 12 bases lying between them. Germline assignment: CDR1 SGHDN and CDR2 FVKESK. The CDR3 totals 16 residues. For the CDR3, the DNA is TGTGCCAGCAGCCAAGTTGGTACAGCAATGAACACTGAAGCTTTCTTT. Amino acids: CASSQVGTAMNTEAFF.

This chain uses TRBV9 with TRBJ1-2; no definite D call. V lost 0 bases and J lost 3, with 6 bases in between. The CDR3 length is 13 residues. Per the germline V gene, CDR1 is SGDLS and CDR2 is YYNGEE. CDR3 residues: CASSVGSYYGYTF. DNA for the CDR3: TGTGCCAGCAGCGTAGGCAGCTACTATGGCTACACCTTC. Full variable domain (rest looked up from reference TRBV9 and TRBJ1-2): DSGVTQTPKHLITATGQRVTLRCSPRSGDLSVYWYQQSLDQGLQFLIQYYNGEERAKGNILERFSAQQFPDLHSELNLSSLELGDSALYFCASSVGSYYGYTFGSGTRLTVV.

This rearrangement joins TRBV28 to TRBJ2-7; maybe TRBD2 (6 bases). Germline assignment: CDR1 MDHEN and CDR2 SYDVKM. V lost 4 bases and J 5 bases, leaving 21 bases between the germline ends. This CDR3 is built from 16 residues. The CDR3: CASSSSASTRRDEQYF. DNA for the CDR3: TGTGCCAGCAGTTCCTCCGCCTCGACTAGGAGGGACGAGCAGTACTTC.

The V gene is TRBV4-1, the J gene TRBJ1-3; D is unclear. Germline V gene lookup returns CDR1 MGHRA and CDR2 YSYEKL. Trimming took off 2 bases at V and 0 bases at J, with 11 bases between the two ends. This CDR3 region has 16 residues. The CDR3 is CASSQTFQTSGNTIYF. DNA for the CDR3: TGCGCCAGCAGCCAAACCTTTCAGACCTCTGGAAACACCATATATTTT.

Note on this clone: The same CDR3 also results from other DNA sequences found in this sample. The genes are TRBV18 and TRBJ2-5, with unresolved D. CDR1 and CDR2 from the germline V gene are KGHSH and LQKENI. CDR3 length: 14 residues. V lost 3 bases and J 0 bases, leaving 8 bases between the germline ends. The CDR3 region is CASSPPTDQETQYF. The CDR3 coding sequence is TGTGCCAGCTCACCTCCGACGGACCAAGAGACCCAGTACTTC.

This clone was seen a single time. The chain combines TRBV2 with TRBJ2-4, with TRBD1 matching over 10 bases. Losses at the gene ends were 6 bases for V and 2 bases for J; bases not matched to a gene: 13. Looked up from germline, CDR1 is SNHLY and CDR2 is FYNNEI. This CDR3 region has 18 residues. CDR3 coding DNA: TGTGCCAGCAGGCCACGGCGGGGACAGGGGAAATCCAAAAACATTCAGTACTTC. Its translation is CASRPRRGQGKSKNIQYF. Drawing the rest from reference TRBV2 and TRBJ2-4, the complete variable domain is EPEVTQTPSHQVTQMGQEVILRCVPISNHLYFYWYRQILGQKVEFLVSFYNNEISEKSEIFDDQFSVERPDGSNFTLKIRSTKLEDSAMYFCASRPRRGQGKSKNIQYFGAGTRLSVL.

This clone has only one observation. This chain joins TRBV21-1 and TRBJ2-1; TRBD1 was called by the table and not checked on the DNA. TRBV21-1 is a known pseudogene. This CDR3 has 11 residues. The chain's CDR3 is CASPTLGTKFF. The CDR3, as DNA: TGTGCCAGTCCTACCCTCGGGACAAAGTTCTTC.

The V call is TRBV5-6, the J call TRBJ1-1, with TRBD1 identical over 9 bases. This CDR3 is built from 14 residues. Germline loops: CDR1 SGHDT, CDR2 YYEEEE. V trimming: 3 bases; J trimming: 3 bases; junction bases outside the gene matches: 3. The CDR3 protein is CASSSGQGYTEAFF. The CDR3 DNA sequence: TGTGCCAGCAGCTCCGGACAGGGGTACACTGAAGCTTTCTTT. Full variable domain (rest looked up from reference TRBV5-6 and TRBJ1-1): DAGVTQSPTHLIKTRGQQVTLRCSPKSGHDTVSWYQQALGQGPQFIFQYYEEEERQRGNFPDRFSGHQFPNYSSELNVNALLLGDSALYLCASSSGQGYTEAFFGQGTRLTVV.

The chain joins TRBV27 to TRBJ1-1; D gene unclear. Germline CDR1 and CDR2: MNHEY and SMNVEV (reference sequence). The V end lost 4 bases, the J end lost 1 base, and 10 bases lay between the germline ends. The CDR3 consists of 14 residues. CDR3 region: CASSSRTGNTEAFF. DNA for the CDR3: TGTGCCAGCAGTTCGAGGACGGGGAACACTGAAGCTTTCTTT.

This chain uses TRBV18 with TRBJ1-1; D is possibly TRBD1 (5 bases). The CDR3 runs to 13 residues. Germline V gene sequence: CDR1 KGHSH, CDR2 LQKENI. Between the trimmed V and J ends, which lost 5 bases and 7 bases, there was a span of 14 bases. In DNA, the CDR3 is TGTGCCAGCTCAAACGGCAGGGAGCATGAAGCTTTCTTT. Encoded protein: CASSNGREHEAFF.

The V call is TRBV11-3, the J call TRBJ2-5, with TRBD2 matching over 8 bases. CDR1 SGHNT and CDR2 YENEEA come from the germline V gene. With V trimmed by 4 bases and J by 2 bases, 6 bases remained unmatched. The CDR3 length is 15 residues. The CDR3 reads CASSSGTSGQETQYF. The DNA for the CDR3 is TGTGCCAGCAGCTCAGGGACTAGTGGGCAAGAGACCCAGTACTTC. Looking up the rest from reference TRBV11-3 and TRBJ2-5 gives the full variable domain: EAGVVQSPRYKIIEKKQPVAFWCNPISGHNTLYWYLQNLGQGPELLIRYENEEAVDDSQLPKDRFSAERLKGVDSTLKIQPAELGDSAVYLCASSSGTSGQETQYFGPGTRLLVL.

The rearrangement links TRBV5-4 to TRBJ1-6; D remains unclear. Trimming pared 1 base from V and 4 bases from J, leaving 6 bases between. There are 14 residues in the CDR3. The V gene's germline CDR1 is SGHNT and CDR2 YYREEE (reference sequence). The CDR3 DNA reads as TGTGCCAGCAGCTTGAACGATTATAATTCACCCCTCCACTTT. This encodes CASSLNDYNSPLHF. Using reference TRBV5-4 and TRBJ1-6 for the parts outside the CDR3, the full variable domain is ETGVTQSPTHLIKTRGQQVTLRCSSQSGHNTVSWYQQALGQGPQFIFQYYREEENGRGNFPPRFSGLQFPNYSSELNVNALELDDSALYLCASSLNDYNSPLHFGNGTRLTVT.

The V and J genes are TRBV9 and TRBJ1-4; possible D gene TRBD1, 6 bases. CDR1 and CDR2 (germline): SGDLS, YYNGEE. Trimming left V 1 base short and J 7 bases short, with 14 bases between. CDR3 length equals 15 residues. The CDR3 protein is CASSVSGGIGEKLFF. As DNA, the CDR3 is TGTGCCAGCAGCGTATCGGGGGGCATAGGTGAAAAACTGTTTTTT.

The CDR3 bases are TGTGCCAGCTCACCAGGGGACAGGGAAACAGATACGCAGTATTTT. Protein sequence: CASSPGDRETDTQYF. The chain recombines TRBV18 with TRBJ2-3; 9 bases are shared with TRBD1. V was pared by 2 bases and J by 3 bases, with 3 bases of the junction left unmatched. The CDR3 is 15 residues long. The germline gives CDR1 KGHSH, CDR2 LQKENI.

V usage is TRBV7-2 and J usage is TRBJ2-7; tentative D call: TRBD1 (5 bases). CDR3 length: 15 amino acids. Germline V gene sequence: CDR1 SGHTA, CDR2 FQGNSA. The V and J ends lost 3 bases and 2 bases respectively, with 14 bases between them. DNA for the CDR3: TGTGCCAGCAGCTTGGGCCAGGGTAATCCCTACGAGCAGTACTTC. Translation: CASSLGQGNPYEQYF.